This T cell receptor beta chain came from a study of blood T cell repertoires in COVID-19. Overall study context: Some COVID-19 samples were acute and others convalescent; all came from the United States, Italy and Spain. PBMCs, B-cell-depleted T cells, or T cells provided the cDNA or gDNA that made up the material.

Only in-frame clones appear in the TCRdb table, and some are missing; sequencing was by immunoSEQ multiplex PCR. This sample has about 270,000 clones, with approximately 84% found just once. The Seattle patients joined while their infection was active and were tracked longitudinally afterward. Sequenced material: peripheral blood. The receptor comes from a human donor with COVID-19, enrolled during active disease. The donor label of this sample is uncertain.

DNA of the CDR3: TGTGCCAGCAGTTTACGGGAGACCCAGTACTTC. Its protein is CASSLRETQYF. This chain connects TRBV28 to TRBJ2-5; D gene unclear. The CDR3 has 11 amino acids. Trimming stripped 2 bases from V and 5 bases from J, with 3 bases between. Germline V gives CDR1 MDHEN, CDR2 SYDVKM.